The 23 T cell receptor beta chains listed next were all sequenced from one sample in a study of blood T cell repertoires in COVID-19. The protocol was immunoSEQ multiplex PCR, while the TCRdb copy is restricted to in-frame clones and leaves out a portion. Among fewer than 450,000 clones listed, less than 95% were seen once. The sample comprised PBMCs or T cells enriched from blood (not recorded which). All receptors come from a man aged 18 to 30 who had recovered from COVID-19.

The chain uses TRBV5-4 and TRBJ2-1, with D perhaps matching TRBD1 (5 bases). The length of the CDR3 is 15 residues. The V and J ends lost 0 bases and 1 base respectively, with 8 bases between them. Germline V gene sequence: CDR1 SGHNT, CDR2 YYREEE (reference sequence). This CDR3 is CASSLGTKSYNEQFF. Here the CDR3 DNA reads TGTGCCAGCAGCTTGGGGACAAAATCCTACAATGAGCAGTTCTTC.

V gene TRBV18 combines with J gene TRBJ1-2; TRBD1 matches 11 bases. This CDR3 is built from 14 residues. Germline lookup yields CDR1 KGHSH and CDR2 LQKENI. The ends lost 2 bases at V and 8 bases at J; junction bases unmatched: 4. The CDR3, as DNA: TGTGCCAGCTCACCATCGGGACAGGGGGGAGGCTACACCTTC. It specifies CASSPSGQGGGYTF.

The chain recombines TRBV29-1 with TRBJ1-2; 8 bases are shared with TRBD1. The J segment lost 4 bases and the V segment lost 7 bases, leaving 2 bases of the junction unmatched. Germline V lookup: CDR1 SQVTM, CDR2 ANQGSEA. This CDR3 comprises 11 residues. The DNA of the CDR3 is TGCAGCGCCGACAGGGGCTATGGCTACACCTTC. Protein: CSADRGYGYTF.

This sequence joins TRBV29-1 and TRBJ1-2; no clear D gene. The CDR3 has 13 residues. The germline V gene has CDR1 SQVTM and CDR2 ANQGSEA. The V gene lost 3 bases and the J gene lost 7 bases, with 15 bases spanning the gap. The DNA of the CDR3 is TGCAGCGTTGACTCACAGTCCCTTCGTGGCTACACCTTC. It codes for CSVDSQSLRGYTF.

The V call is TRBV15, the J call TRBJ2-5; D possibly corresponds to TRBD2 (6 bases). Trimming took 0 bases from V and 4 from J, leaving 15 bases between them. CDR1 and CDR2 (germline): LNHNV, YYDKDF (reference sequence). The CDR3 totals 16 residues. CDR3 loop: CATSRDLREGVETQYF. The CDR3 DNA is TGTGCCACCAGCAGAGATCTGCGGGAAGGGGTAGAGACCCAGTACTTC.

A word on this clone: Other DNA sequences within the sample encode an identical CDR3. This chain connects TRBV11-3 to TRBJ2-1; unclear D gene. The V gene lost 0 bases and the J gene lost 8 bases, with 5 bases spanning the gap. The CDR3 is 12 amino acids. Germline loops: CDR1 SGHNT, CDR2 YENEEA. Here the CDR3 DNA reads TGTGCCAGCAGCTTAGATGGGCATGAGCAGTTCTTC. Amino acids: CASSLDGHEQFF. Full variable domain (missing parts from reference TRBV11-3 and TRBJ2-1): EAGVVQSPRYKIIEKKQPVAFWCNPISGHNTLYWYLQNLGQGPELLIRYENEEAVDDSQLPKDRFSAERLKGVDSTLKIQPAELGDSAVYLCASSLDGHEQFFGPGTRLTVL.

The chain couples TRBV10-1 to TRBJ2-5; 7 bases are shared with TRBD1. The germline gives CDR1 WNHNN, CDR2 SYGVQD (reference sequence). V lost 0 bases to trimming and J lost 6 bases; unmatched junction nucleotides: 4. The CDR3 spans 14 residues. DNA for the CDR3: TGCGCCAGCAGTGAGTCGAACAGGGGACAGACCCAGTACTTC. This gives the protein CASSESNRGQTQYF.

The rearrangement uses TRBV11-1 and TRBJ1-5; maybe TRBD1 (6 bases). The CDR3 is 14 amino acids. Germline CDR1 is SGHAT and CDR2 is FQDESV (reference sequence). Trimming cost V 6 bases and J 10 bases, with 19 bases left between them. CDR3 sequence reads: CASSLNGGYGPQHF. As DNA, the CDR3 is TGTGCCAGCAGTCTCAATGGGGGCTATGGACCCCAGCATTTT. The variable domain in full, completed from reference TRBV11-1 and TRBJ1-5, reads EAEVAQSPRYKITEKSQAVAFWCDPISGHATLYWYRQILGQGPELLVQFQDESVVDDSQLPKDRFSAERLKGVDSTLKIQPAELGDSAMYLCASSLNGGYGPQHFGDGTRLSIL.

The CDR3 sequence is CASSSYSGSTDTQYF. CDR3 DNA sequence: TGTGCCAGCAGTTCATATAGCGGGAGCACAGATACGCAGTATTTT. The chain has TRBV5-4 and TRBJ2-3, with 7 bases aligning to TRBD2. The CDR3 totals 15 residues. V shed 5 bases and J 0 bases; nucleotides not matched to a gene: 6. The germline CDR1 and CDR2 sequences are SGHNT and YYREEE (reference sequence).

The chain carries TRBV27 and TRBJ1-2; maybe TRBD1 (5 bases). Germline assignment: CDR1 MNHEY and CDR2 SMNVEV (reference sequence). The V and J ends lost 8 bases and 8 bases respectively, with 21 bases between them. The CDR3 length is 14 residues. CDR3: CASGTPGTKRGYTF. For the CDR3, the DNA is TGTGCCAGCGGTACCCCCGGGACTAAGAGGGGCTACACCTTC.

The chain employs TRBV5-4 and TRBJ2-1; 8 bases align to TRBD2. The CDR3 runs to 16 residues. V was pared by 5 bases and J by 7 bases, with 14 bases of the junction left unmatched. From germline, CDR1 is SGHNT and CDR2 YYREEE (reference sequence). CDR3 DNA sequence: TGTGCCAGCAGTCCGGGAGGGCGGGATCTCCTTAATGAGCAGTTCTTC. It translates to CASSPGGRDLLNEQFF. Together with reference TRBV5-4 and TRBJ2-1, the CDR3 gives the full variable domain: ETGVTQSPTHLIKTRGQQVTLRCSSQSGHNTVSWYQQALGQGPQFIFQYYREEENGRGNFPPRFSGLQFPNYSSELNVNALELDDSALYLCASSPGGRDLLNEQFFGPGTRLTVL.

The J gene is TRBJ2-1, the V gene TRBV19; D gene uncertain. The CDR3 length is 11 residues. V was shortened by 10 bases and J by 4 bases, with 8 bases between the two germline ends. Germline CDR1 reads LNHDA; CDR2 reads SQIVND (reference sequence). CDR3: CAISVYNEQFF. DNA for the CDR3: TGTGCCATAAGCGTTTACAATGAGCAGTTCTTC. The whole variable domain, filled in from reference TRBV19 and TRBJ2-1, reads DGGITQSPKYLFRKEGQNVTLSCEQNLNHDAMYWYRQDPGQGLRLIYYSQIVNDFQKGDIAEGYSVSREKKESFPLTVTSAQKNPTAFYLCAISVYNEQFFGPGTRLTVL.

CDR3 region: CASTPGQGKYIQYF. DNA for the CDR3: TGTGCCAGCACTCCGGGACAGGGGAAGTACATTCAGTACTTC. This chain uses TRBV6-5 with TRBJ2-4, with 10 bases identical to TRBD1. This CDR3 is built from 14 residues. Germline V gene lookup returns CDR1 MNHEY and CDR2 SVGAGI. V trimming: 7 bases; J trimming: 8 bases; junction bases outside the gene matches: 8.

The rearrangement uses TRBV2 and TRBJ1-1; D is possibly TRBD1 (6 bases). The CDR3 length is 15 residues. V was pared by 5 bases and J by 2 bases, with 15 bases between. Per germline, CDR1 SNHLY and CDR2 FYNNEI. CDR3 DNA sequence: TGTGCCAGCAGTTTAACAGGGTCAGGAAACACTGAAGCTTTCTTT. It yields the protein CASSLTGSGNTEAFF.

This clone was counted between two and nine times. The rearrangement links TRBV27 to TRBJ1-6; D might be TRBD1 (5 bases). Germline loops: CDR1 MNHEY, CDR2 SMNVEV (reference sequence). Between the trimmed V and J ends, which lost 7 bases and 4 bases, there was a span of 14 bases. The CDR3 is 15 residues long. The CDR3 nucleotides are TGTGCCAGCAAGACGGGGGGTCAATATAATTCACCCCTCCACTTT. Amino acid sequence: CASKTGGQYNSPLHF.

The chain carries TRBV11-3 and TRBJ2-5; 12 nucleotides agree with TRBD2. The CDR3 sequence is 16 residues long. Germline V gene sequence: CDR1 SGHNT, CDR2 YENEEA. Trimming at V came to 5 bases and at J to 1 base, leaving 5 bases not matched to a gene. The CDR3 spells CASSQRLAGAQETQYF. CDR3 coding DNA: TGTGCCAGCAGCCAAAGACTAGCGGGAGCCCAAGAGACCCAGTACTTC.

V and J are TRBV19 and TRBJ2-4; 7 bases agree with TRBD2. The J segment lost 6 bases and the V segment lost 8 bases, leaving 1 base of the junction unmatched. This CDR3 spans 11 amino acids. Germline V gene lookup returns CDR1 LNHDA and CDR2 SQIVND (reference sequence). The CDR3 is CASGGGNIQYF. The CDR3 DNA is TGTGCCAGTGGGGGGGGAAACATTCAGTACTTC.

The chain links TRBV11-3 to TRBJ1-3; 7 nucleotides line up with TRBD1. The CDR3 is made up of 16 amino acids. V lost 5 bases and J lost 4; bases outside the gene matches: 11. Germline loops: CDR1 SGHNT, CDR2 YENEEA. CDR3: CASSPRDSRGGNTIYF. CDR3 nucleotide sequence: TGTGCCAGCAGCCCAAGGGACAGCCGAGGGGGAAACACCATATATTTT. The full variable domain, with the rest looked up from reference TRBV11-3 and TRBJ1-3, is EAGVVQSPRYKIIEKKQPVAFWCNPISGHNTLYWYLQNLGQGPELLIRYENEEAVDDSQLPKDRFSAERLKGVDSTLKIQPAELGDSAVYLCASSPRDSRGGNTIYFGEGSWLTVV.

The V call is TRBV23-1, the J call TRBJ1-1; D possibly corresponds to TRBD1 (5 bases). TRBV23-1 is an ORF; its function is uncertain. Trimming pared 6 bases from V and 4 bases from J, leaving 12 bases between. The CDR3 is 13 residues long. The CDR3 nucleotides read TGCGCCAGCAGCGGGTGCGGGGGCACTGAAGCTTTCTTT. This encodes CASSGCGGTEAFF.

The chain couples TRBV30 to TRBJ1-1; unclear D gene. Germline lookup yields CDR1 GTSNPN and CDR2 SVGIG (reference sequence). V was cut by 5 bases and J by 6 bases, with 31 bases left in between. The CDR3 runs to 18 residues. CDR3 nucleotide sequence: TGTGCCTGGCTGCGGTTAGTATCGGGTTTTGTACCGAGGTCTGAAGCTTTCTTT. Protein sequence: CAWLRLVSGFVPRSEAFF.

The gene calls are TRBV9 and TRBJ2-3; D unclear. In germline, CDR1 is SGDLS, CDR2 YYNGEE. Trimming pared 0 bases from V and 4 bases from J, leaving 9 bases between. The CDR3 is made up of 14 amino acids. The CDR3 is CASSVVGQADTQYF. The CDR3 DNA reads as TGTGCCAGCAGCGTAGTCGGCCAGGCAGATACGCAGTATTTT. The full variable domain, rest sourced from reference TRBV9 and TRBJ2-3, is DSGVTQTPKHLITATGQRVTLRCSPRSGDLSVYWYQQSLDQGLQFLIQYYNGEERAKGNILERFSAQQFPDLHSELNLSSLELGDSALYFCASSVVGQADTQYFGPGTRLTVL.

J is TRBJ2-5 and V is TRBV7-3; 9 bases are shared with TRBD2. The CDR3 has 16 amino acids. CDR1 and CDR2 from the germline V gene are SGHTA and FQGTGA. Germline trimming cut 4 bases from V and 2 bases from J; bases unmatched to any gene: 8. The chain's CDR3 is CASSWRTSDGQETQYF. CDR3 in DNA: TGTGCCAGCAGCTGGAGGACTAGCGACGGACAAGAGACCCAGTACTTC.

This chain links TRBV12-5 with TRBJ1-1; a possible D gene is TRBD1 (5 bases). CDR1 is LGHNT and CDR2 is FRNRAP in the germline V gene. The CDR3 has 14 amino acids. V was clipped by 4 bases and J by 1 base, with 10 bases between them. In nucleotides, the CDR3 is TGTGCTAGTGGTTCGGAGACAGAGAACACTGAAGCTTTCTTT. Translated: CASGSETENTEAFF.